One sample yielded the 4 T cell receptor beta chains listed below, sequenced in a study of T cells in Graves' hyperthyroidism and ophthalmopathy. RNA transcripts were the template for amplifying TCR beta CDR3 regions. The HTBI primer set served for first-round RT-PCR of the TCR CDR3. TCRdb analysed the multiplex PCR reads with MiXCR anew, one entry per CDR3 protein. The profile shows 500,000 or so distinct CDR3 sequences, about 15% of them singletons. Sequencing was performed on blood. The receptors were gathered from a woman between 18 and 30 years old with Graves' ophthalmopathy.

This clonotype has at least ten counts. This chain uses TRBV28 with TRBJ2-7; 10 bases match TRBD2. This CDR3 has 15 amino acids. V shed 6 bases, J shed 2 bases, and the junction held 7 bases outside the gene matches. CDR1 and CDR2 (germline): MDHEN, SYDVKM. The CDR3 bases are TGTGCCAGCAGCTCAGCGGGAGGGGGACCCTACGAGCAGTACTTC. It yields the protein CASSSAGGGPYEQYF.

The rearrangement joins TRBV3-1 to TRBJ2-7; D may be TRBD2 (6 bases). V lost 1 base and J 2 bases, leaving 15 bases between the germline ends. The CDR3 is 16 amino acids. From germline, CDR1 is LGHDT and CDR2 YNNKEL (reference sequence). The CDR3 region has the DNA TGTGCCAGCAGCCAAGGGTCCGGGGGTACCGCCTACGAGCAGTACTTC. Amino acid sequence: CASSQGSGGTAYEQYF.

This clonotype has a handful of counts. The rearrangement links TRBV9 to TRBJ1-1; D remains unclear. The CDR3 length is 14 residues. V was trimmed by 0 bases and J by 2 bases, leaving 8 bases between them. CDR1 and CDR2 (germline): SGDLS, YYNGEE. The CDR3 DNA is TGTGCCAGCAGCGTAGCTCTAGTCAACACTGAAGCTTTCTTT. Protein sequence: CASSVALVNTEAFF.

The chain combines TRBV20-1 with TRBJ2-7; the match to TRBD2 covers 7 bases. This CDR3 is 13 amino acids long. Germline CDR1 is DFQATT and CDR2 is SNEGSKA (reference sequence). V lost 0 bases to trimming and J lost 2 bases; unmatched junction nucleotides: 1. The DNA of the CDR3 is TGCAGTGCTAGAGAGGCGGGAGCCTACGAGCAGTACTTC. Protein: CSAREAGAYEQYF.